The 15 T cell receptor beta chains below all came from one sample that was sequenced in a study of Ad26.COV2.S vaccination and SARS-CoV-2 variants. The protocol was immunoSEQ multiplex PCR, while the TCRdb copy is restricted to in-frame clones and leaves out a portion. The sample lists about 350,000 clones, about 90% occurring once. This material consisted of peripheral blood, taken after recovery from COVID-19. The receptors were sampled from a human donor who had recovered from COVID-19.

The chain combines TRBV7-9 with TRBJ1-1, with 9 bases lining up with TRBD1. There are 14 residues in the CDR3. The V gene end was trimmed by 4 bases and the J gene end by 5 bases; junction bases not matched to a gene: 5. CDR1 is SEHNR, CDR2 FQNEAQ, per germline (reference sequence). CDR3: CASSSQGARTEAFF. The CDR3 nucleotides read TGTGCCAGCAGCTCACAGGGGGCGCGTACTGAAGCTTTCTTT.

The chain recombines TRBV5-4 with TRBJ1-2; TRBD1 is a possible D gene (5 bases). Germline V CDR1 and CDR2: SGHNT, YYREEE (reference sequence). Trimming stripped 5 bases from V and 11 bases from J, with 16 bases between. This CDR3 region has 12 residues. The CDR3 sequence is CASSSRDGGYTF. Here the CDR3 DNA reads TGTGCCAGCAGTTCCCGGGACGGTGGGTACACCTTC.

The V and J genes are TRBV19 and TRBJ2-1; the D gene could be TRBD1 or TRBD2 (6 bases each). The CDR3 has 14 residues. Germline V gives CDR1 LNHDA, CDR2 SQIVND (reference sequence). V shed 6 bases and J shed 4 bases, with 13 bases lying between them. CDR3 coding DNA: TGTGCCAGTAGACTCCCGGGGGCTTACAATGAGCAGTTCTTC. Amino acid sequence: CASRLPGAYNEQFF.

CDR3 bases: TGTGCCACCAGCAGAGATCCTGCAGAAGAGACCCAGTACTTC. Its protein product is CATSRDPAEETQYF. The rearrangement uses TRBV15 and TRBJ2-5; no reliable D call. CDR1 and CDR2 from the germline V gene are LNHNV and YYDKDF (reference sequence). The CDR3 loop spans 14 amino acids. The V gene lost 0 bases and the J gene lost 3 bases, with 8 bases spanning the gap.

This chain uses TRBV5-5 with TRBJ2-5; D uncertain. V was cut by 4 bases and J by 0 bases, with 13 bases left in between. This CDR3 has 15 residues. Germline V gene sequence: CDR1 SGHKS, CDR2 YYEKEE (reference sequence). Written as DNA, the CDR3 is TGTGCCAGCAGCGCCTCCCCCCCCTACCAAGAGACCCAGTACTTC. Protein product: CASSASPPYQETQYF. The variable domain in full, completed from reference TRBV5-5 and TRBJ2-5, reads DAGVTQSPTHLIKTRGQQVTLRCSPISGHKSVSWYQQVLGQGPQFIFQYYEKEERGRGNFPDRFSARQFPNYSSELNVNALLLGDSALYLCASSASPPYQETQYFGPGTRLLVL.

This chain links TRBV10-2 with TRBJ2-3; no reliable D call. The CDR3 is made up of 12 amino acids. Trimming cost V 7 bases and J 6 bases, with 11 bases left between them. The germline V gene has CDR1 WSHSY and CDR2 SAAADI. DNA of the CDR3: TGCGCCAGCACTTCCAGATCCGATACGCAGTATTTT. Protein product: CASTSRSDTQYF.

The chain uses TRBV6-2 or TRBV6-3 and TRBJ1-2; D is possibly TRBD1 (5 bases). The CDR3 totals 12 residues. V was pared by 5 bases and J by 9 bases, with 13 bases between. CDR1 is MNHEY, CDR2 SVGEGT, per germline. DNA for the CDR3: TGTGCCAGCAGTATTAACCGGGACCGCTACACCTTC. Its protein is CASSINRDRYTF.

This chain joins TRBV9 and TRBJ2-3; possible D gene TRBD2, 5 bases. The germline V gene has CDR1 SGDLS and CDR2 YYNGEE. This CDR3 contains 14 residues. The V end lost 0 bases, the J end lost 2 bases, and 7 bases lay between the germline ends. CDR3 in amino acids: CASSVETNTDTQYF. In DNA form, the CDR3 reads TGTGCCAGCAGCGTAGAGACTAACACAGATACGCAGTATTTT.

This clone was picked up one time. V is TRBV7-9 and J is TRBJ1-1; D is possibly TRBD1 (5 bases). CDR3 length: 14 amino acids. The ends were cut back, 4 bases at V and 2 bases at J, with 11 bases in the middle. Germline V gene lookup returns CDR1 SEHNR and CDR2 FQNEAQ (reference sequence). The CDR3 spells CASSWRGDNTEAFF. For the CDR3, the DNA is TGTGCCAGCAGCTGGAGGGGAGACAACACTGAAGCTTTCTTT.

This clone was found once. In DNA, the CDR3 is TGTGCCAGCAAAGGGGGGCGGGAGACCCAGTACTTC. It is translated as CASKGGRETQYF. The chain is built from TRBV12-3 or TRBV12-4 and TRBJ2-5; D is perhaps TRBD1 or TRBD2 (6 bases each). CDR3 length: 12 residues. V lost 7 bases to trimming and J lost 5 bases, with 11 bases between them.

The J gene is TRBJ1-2, the V gene TRBV5-1; 7 bases match TRBD1. J lost 0 bases, V lost 4 bases, and 6 bases had no gene match. This CDR3 spans 15 amino acids. Germline V CDR1 and CDR2: SGHRS, YFSETQ. CDR3 bases: TGCGCCAGCAGCGTAGAGGGGGCTCCTAACTATGGCTACACCTTC. It encodes CASSVEGAPNYGYTF.

The chain couples TRBV7-9 to TRBJ2-3, with D possibly being TRBD2 (5 bases). CDR3 length: 17 amino acids. Germline assignment: CDR1 SEHNR and CDR2 FQNEAQ (reference sequence). V was clipped by 1 base and J by 2 bases, with 16 bases between them. CDR3 region: CASSLGGRPTNTDTQYF. In DNA, the CDR3 is TGTGCCAGCAGCTTAGGCGGGCGTCCTACAAACACAGATACGCAGTATTTT.

The CDR3 sequence: CASRQPRTAGNTIYF. The DNA of the CDR3 is TGTGCCAGCAGGCAACCTCGGACAGCTGGAAACACCATATATTTT. This chain connects TRBV6-5 to TRBJ1-3; TRBD1 might be the D (6 bases). V lost 6 bases, J lost 2 bases, and 14 bases lay in between. Germline V gene lookup returns CDR1 MNHEY and CDR2 SVGAGI. CDR3 length: 15 residues.

V gene TRBV7-2 combines with J gene TRBJ1-5, with a possible D match to TRBD1 (6 bases). Per germline, CDR1 SGHTA and CDR2 FQGNSA. V was shortened by 1 base and J by 5 bases, with 12 bases between the two germline ends. There are 15 residues in the CDR3. The CDR3 sequence: CASSLGGGADQPQHF. Here the CDR3 DNA reads TGTGCCAGCAGCTTAGGAGGGGGGGCGGATCAGCCCCAGCATTTT.

The V and J genes are TRBV18 and TRBJ2-7; 7 nucleotides match TRBD1. The CDR3 spans 15 residues. Unmatched junction bases numbered 7, after V lost 2 bases and J lost 3 bases. The germline V gene encodes CDR1 KGHSH and CDR2 LQKENI. The CDR3 loop reads CASSPNRGVGYEQYF. DNA for the CDR3: TGTGCCAGCTCACCAAACAGGGGAGTTGGCTACGAGCAGTACTTC.